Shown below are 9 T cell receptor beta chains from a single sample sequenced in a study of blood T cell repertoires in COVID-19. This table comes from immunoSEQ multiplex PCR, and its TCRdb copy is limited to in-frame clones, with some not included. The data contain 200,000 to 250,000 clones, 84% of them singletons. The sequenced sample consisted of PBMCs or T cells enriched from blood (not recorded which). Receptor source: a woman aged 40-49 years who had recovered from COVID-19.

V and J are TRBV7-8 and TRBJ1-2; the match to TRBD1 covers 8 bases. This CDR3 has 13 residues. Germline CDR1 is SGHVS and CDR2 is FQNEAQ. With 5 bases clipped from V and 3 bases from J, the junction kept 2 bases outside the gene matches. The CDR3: CASSHRGDYGYTF. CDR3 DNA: TGTGCCAGCAGCCACAGGGGGGACTATGGCTACACCTTC. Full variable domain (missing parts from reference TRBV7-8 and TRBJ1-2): GAGVSQSPRYKVAKRGQDVALRCDPISGHVSLFWYQQALGQGPEFLTYFQNEAQLDKSGLPSDRFFAERPEGSVSTLKIQRTQQEDSAVYLCASSHRGDYGYTFGSGTRLTVV.

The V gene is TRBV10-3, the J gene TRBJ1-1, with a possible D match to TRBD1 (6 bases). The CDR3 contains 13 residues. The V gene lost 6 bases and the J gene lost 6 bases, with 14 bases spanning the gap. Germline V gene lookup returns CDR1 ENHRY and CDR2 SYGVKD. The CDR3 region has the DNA TGTGCCATCAGCGACAGGTTTTCCCCTGAAGCTTTCTTT. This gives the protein CAISDRFSPEAFF.

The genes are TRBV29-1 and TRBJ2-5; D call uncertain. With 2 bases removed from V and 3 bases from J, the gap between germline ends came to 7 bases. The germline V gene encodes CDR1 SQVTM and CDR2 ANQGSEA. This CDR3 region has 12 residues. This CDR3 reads CSVETGEETQYF. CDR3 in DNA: TGCAGCGTTGAAACCGGAGAAGAGACCCAGTACTTC.

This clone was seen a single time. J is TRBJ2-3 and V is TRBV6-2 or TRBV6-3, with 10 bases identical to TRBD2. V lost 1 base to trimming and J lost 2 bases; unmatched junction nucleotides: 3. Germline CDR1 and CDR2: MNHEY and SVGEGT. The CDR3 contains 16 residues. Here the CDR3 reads CASSYWGLANTDTQYF. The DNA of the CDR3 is TGTGCCAGCAGTTACTGGGGACTAGCGAACACAGATACGCAGTATTTT.

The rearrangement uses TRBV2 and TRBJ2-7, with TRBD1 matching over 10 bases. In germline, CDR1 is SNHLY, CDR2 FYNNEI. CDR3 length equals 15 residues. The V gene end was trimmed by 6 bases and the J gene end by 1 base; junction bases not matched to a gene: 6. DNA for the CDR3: TGTGCCAGCAGCCTGGACAGGGGGGAGTCCTACGAGCAGTACGTC. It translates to CASSLDRGESYEQYV.

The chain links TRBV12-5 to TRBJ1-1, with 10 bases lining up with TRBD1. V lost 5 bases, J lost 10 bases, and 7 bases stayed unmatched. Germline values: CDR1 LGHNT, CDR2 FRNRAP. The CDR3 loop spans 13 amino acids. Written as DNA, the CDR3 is TGTGCTAGTGGTGCGGGGACAGGGGATGTAGCTTTCTTT. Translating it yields CASGAGTGDVAFF.

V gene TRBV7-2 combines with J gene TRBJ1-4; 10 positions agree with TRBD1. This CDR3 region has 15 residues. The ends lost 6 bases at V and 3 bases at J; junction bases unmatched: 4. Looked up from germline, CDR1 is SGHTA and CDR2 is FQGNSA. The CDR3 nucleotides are TGTGCCAGCAGTCGGGACAGGGGTGCTAATGAAAAACTGTTTTTT. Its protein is CASSRDRGANEKLFF. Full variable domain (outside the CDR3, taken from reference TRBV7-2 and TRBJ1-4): GAGVSQSPSNKVTEKGKDVELRCDPISGHTALYWYRQSLGQGLEFLIYFQGNSAPDKSGLPSDRFSAERTGGSVSTLTIQRTQQEDSAVYLCASSRDRGANEKLFFGSGTQLSVL.

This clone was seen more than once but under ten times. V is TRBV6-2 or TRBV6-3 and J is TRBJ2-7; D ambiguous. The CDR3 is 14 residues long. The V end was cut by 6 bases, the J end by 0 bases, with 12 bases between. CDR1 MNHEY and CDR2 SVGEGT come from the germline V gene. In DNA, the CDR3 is TGTGCCAGCAGCTTGGTATCGAGCTCCTACGAGCAGTACGTC. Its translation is CASSLVSSSYEQYV.

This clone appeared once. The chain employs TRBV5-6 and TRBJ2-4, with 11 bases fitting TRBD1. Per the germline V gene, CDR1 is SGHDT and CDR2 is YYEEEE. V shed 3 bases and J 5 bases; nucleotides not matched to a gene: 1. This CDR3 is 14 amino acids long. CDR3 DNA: TGTGCCAGCAGCTCGGGACAGGGGGAAAACATTCAGTACTTC. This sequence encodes CASSSGQGENIQYF.